Sequencing of this TCR beta chain was carried out in a study of blood T cell repertoires in COVID-19. Across the study: PBMCs, B-cell-depleted T cells, or T cells were the source of the cDNA or gDNA that made up the material.

As originally analysed: Amplification of reference gene primers was used by the study to estimate nucleated cell counts. Repertoires were generated with immunoSEQ multiplex PCR, while TCRdb's copy carries only in-frame clones and drops some. V and J calls plus clone size are reproduced from that table; the DNA served to infer D and trimming. The repertoire holds about 180,000 clones, under 90% seen once, with 15% to 20% in the top ten. This CDR3 contains 16 residues. The V gene end was trimmed by 4 bases and the J gene end by 2 bases; junction bases not matched to a gene: 9. Germline CDR1 and CDR2: SGHTS and YDEGEE.

J is TRBJ2-3 and V is TRBV5-8, with 8 bases that match TRBD2. The sample comprised PBMCs or T cells enriched from blood (not recorded which). The TCR comes from a man in his sixties who had recovered from COVID-19. CDR3 sequence (DNA): TGTGCCAGCAGCATCGGACTAGCAGGGGACACAGATACGCAGTATTTT. Its translation: CASSIGLAGDTDTQYF.